The rows below give T cell receptor beta chains drawn from one sample of a study of blood T cell repertoires in COVID-19. The repertoire was sequenced with immunoSEQ multiplex PCR; TCRdb's copy has only in-frame clones and lacks some. The repertoire holds tens of thousands of clones, with about 90% as singletons. The source material was peripheral blood. The receptors shown here come from a human donor with active COVID-19. The donor label of this sample is uncertain. Each CDR3 is given with its conserved first and last residue. The D gene is left open where the match is weak. The size entry is marked missing in some rows and otherwise reads once, few, many or a size class.

TRBV9	.	TRBD1	TRBJ1-2	CASSHPRDRVNYGYTF	TGTGCCAGCAGCCACCCCCGGGACAGGGTGAACTATGGCTACACCTTC
TRBV27	.	.	TRBJ2-6	CASSLLRDVSATGANVLTF	TGTGCCAGCAGTCTTCTCAGGGATGTCTCGGCCACCGGGGCCAACGTCCTGACTTTC
TRBV10-2	.	TRBD1	TRBJ1-1	CASSDRDRATEAFF	TGCGCCAGCAGTGACCGGGACAGGGCCACTGAAGCTTTCTTT
TRBV6-2/TRBV6-3	.	TRBD2	TRBJ2-7	CASSLRASGSQGTYEQYF	TGTGCCAGCAGCCTAAGGGCTAGCGGGAGTCAGGGAACTTACGAGCAGTACTTC
TRBV6-6	.	.	TRBJ1-4	CASSYAKEKLFF	TGTGCCAGCAGTTACGCGAAGGAAAAACTGTTTTTT
TRBV6-5	.	TRBD1	TRBJ1-1	CASTSDRGVNTEAFF	TGTGCCAGCACCAGTGACAGGGGAGTGAACACTGAAGCTTTCTTT
TRBV3-1/TRBV3-2	.	.	TRBJ2-5	CASSQEVVGLAGQETQYF	TGTGCCAGCAGCCAAGAAGTGGTAGGGTTGGCGGGACAAGAGACCCAGTACTTC
TRBV18	.	TRBD1	TRBJ1-1	CASSPPGQLNTEAFF	TGTGCCAGCTCACCACCGGGACAGCTTAACACTGAAGCTTTCTTT
TRBV10-2	.	.	TRBJ2-7	CASTRQVYEQYF	TGCGCCAGCACTCGGCAGGTCTACGAGCAGTACTTC
TRBV28	.	.	TRBJ1-3	CASSQGSGGGNTIYF	TGTGCCAGCAGCCAGGGATCCGGAGGGGGAAACACCATATATTTT
TRBV5-1	.	TRBD2	TRBJ2-1	CASRPGTSGSDEQFF	TGCGCCAGCAGACCCGGGACTAGCGGTTCGGATGAGCAGTTCTTC
TRBV28	.	TRBD1	TRBJ1-3	CASSLGGTVAGNTIYF	TGTGCCAGCAGCCTTGGCGGGACAGTTGCGGGAAACACCATATATTTT
TRBV2	.	TRBD1	TRBJ1-6	CASKPTGQGYSPLHF	TGTGCCAGCAAACCCACGGGACAGGGGTATTCACCCCTCCACTTT
TRBV27	.	.	TRBJ2-6	CASTLQARTGANVLTF	TGTGCCAGCACCCTACAGGCGAGAACTGGGGCCAACGTCCTGACTTTC
TRBV10-3	.	TRBD2	TRBJ2-7	CAIREREGSYEQYF	TGTGCCATCAGAGAGCGGGAGGGATCCTACGAGCAGTACTTC
TRBV19	.	TRBD1	TRBJ2-4	CASNPQGAKNIQYF	TGTGCCAGTAACCCACAGGGGGCCAAAAACATTCAGTACTTC
TRBV27	.	TRBD2	TRBJ2-7	CASRGTSGRSLYEQYF	TGTGCCAGCAGGGGGACTAGCGGGAGGTCCCTCTACGAGCAGTACTTC
TRBV10-3	.	.	TRBJ2-7	CAIAPQPTPEQYF	TGTGCCATCGCTCCACAACCAACACCCGAGCAGTACTTC
TRBV11-2	.	.	TRBJ2-4	CASSPQASRYIQYF	TGTGCCAGCAGCCCCCAAGCGTCGAGGTACATTCAGTACTTC
TRBV7-9	.	.	TRBJ2-1	CASSPSFGGNEQFF	TGTGCCAGCAGCCCTAGTTTTGGTGGGAATGAGCAGTTCTTC
TRBV2	.	.	TRBJ2-2	CASSFDTNTGELFF	TGTGCCAGCAGTTTCGACACAAACACCGGGGAGCTGTTTTTT
TRBV7-8	.	TRBD2	TRBJ2-7	CASSLARGNVYEQYF	TGTGCCAGCAGCTTAGCGCGGGGGAACGTATACGAGCAGTACTTC
TRBV12-3/TRBV12-4	.	TRBD1	TRBJ1-2	CASRQSGTGSYTF	TGTGCCAGCCGCCAGTCCGGGACAGGGAGCTACACCTTC
TRBV7-2	.	.	TRBJ2-3	CASSFFPDTQYF	TGTGCCAGCAGCTTCTTCCCGGATACGCAGTATTTT
TRBV6-2/TRBV6-3	.	TRBD2	TRBJ2-1	CASSPGLAGGEQFF	TGTGCCAGCAGCCCGGGACTAGCGGGAGGGGAGCAGTTCTTC
TRBV29-1	.	.	TRBJ2-3	CSVEKAGSSTDTQYF	TGCAGCGTTGAAAAAGCCGGGTCGAGCACAGATACGCAGTATTTT
TRBV11-3	.	TRBD1	TRBJ1-6	CASSSSGQGFSNNSPLHF	TGTGCCAGCAGCTCCTCAGGACAGGGTTTCTCCAACAATTCACCCCTCCACTTT
TRBV15	.	TRBD2	TRBJ2-3	CATSLAGSGDTQYF	TGTGCCACCAGTCTAGCGGGCTCGGGAGATACGCAGTATTTT
TRBV4-1	.	.	TRBJ1-5	CASSHPGKSAADQPQHF	TGCGCCAGCAGCCATCCGGGGAAAAGCGCCGCGGATCAGCCCCAGCATTTT
TRBV7-2	once	TRBD1	TRBJ2-7	CASSPGTGSYEQYF	TGTGCCAGCAGCCCCGGGACAGGGTCCTACGAGCAGTACTTC